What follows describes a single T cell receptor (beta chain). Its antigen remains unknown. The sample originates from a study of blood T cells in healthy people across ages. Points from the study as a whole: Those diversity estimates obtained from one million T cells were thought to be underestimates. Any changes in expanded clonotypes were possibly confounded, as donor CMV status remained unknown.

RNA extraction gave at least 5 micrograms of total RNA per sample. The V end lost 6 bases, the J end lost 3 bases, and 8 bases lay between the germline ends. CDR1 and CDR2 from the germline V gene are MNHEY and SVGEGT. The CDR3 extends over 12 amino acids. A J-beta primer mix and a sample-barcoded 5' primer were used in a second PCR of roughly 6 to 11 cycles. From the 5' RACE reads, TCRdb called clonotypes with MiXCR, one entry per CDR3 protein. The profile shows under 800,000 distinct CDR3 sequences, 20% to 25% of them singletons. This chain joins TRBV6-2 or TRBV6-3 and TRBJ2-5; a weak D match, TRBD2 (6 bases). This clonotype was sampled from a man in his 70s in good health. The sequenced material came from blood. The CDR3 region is CASRRLEETQYF. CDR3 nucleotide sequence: TGTGCCAGCAGACGACTAGAAGAGACCCAGTACTTC.